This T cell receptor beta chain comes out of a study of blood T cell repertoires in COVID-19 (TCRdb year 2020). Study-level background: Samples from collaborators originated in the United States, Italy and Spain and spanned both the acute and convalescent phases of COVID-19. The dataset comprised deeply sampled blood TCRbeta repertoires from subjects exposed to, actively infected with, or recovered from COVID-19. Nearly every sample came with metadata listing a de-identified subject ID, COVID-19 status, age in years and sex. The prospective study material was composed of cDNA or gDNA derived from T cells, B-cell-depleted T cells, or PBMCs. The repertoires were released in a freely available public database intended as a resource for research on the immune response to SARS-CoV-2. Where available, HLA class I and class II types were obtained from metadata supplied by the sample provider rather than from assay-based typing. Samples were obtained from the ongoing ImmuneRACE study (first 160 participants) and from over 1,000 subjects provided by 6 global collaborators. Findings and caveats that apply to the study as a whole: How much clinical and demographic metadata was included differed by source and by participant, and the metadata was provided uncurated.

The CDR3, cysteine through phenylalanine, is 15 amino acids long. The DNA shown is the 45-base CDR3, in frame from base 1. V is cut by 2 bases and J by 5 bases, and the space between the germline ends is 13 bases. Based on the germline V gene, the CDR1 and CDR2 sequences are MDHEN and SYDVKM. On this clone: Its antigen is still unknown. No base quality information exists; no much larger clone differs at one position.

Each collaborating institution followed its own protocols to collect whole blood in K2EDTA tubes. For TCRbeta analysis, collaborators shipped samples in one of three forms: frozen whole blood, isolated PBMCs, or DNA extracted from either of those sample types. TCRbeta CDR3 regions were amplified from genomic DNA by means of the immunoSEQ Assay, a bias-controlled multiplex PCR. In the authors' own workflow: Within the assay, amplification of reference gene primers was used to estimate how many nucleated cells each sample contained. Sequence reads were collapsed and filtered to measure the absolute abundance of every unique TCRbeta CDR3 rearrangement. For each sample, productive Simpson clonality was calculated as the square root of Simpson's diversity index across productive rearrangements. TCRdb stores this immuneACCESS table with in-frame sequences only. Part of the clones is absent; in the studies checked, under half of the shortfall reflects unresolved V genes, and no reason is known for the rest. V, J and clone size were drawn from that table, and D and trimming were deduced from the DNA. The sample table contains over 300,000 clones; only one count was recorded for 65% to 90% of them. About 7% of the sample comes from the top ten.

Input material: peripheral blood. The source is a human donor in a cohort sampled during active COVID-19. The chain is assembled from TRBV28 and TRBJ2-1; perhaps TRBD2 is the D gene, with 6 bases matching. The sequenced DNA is TGTGCCAGCAGTTTAGGCGGGGCCAGAAACAATGAGCAGTTCTTC. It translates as CASSLGGARNNEQFF.